The present T cell receptor (beta chain) was sequenced within a study of T cells in Graves' hyperthyroidism and ophthalmopathy. Regions amplified from RNA transcripts were the TCR beta CDR3 regions. With the HTBI primer set, the TCR CDR3 went through a first round of RT-PCR. TCRdb analysed the multiplex PCR reads with MiXCR anew, one entry per CDR3 protein. The top ten hold 12% of the sample, which has around 600,000 distinct CDR3 sequences, approximately 14% seen once. The CDR3 is made up of 14 amino acids. With 3 bases removed from V and 0 bases from J, the gap between germline ends came to 9 bases. The germline V gene encodes CDR1 SNHLY and CDR2 FYNNEI. This clonotype was detected many times.

Sequenced input: blood. The origin of this receptor is a woman aged 50 to 60 with Graves' ophthalmopathy. The genes are TRBV2 and TRBJ2-7; no definite D call. The CDR3 here is CASSEGYSSYEQYF. The CDR3 nucleotides read TGTGCCAGCAGTGAGGGTTACAGCTCCTACGAGCAGTACTTC.